Listed below are T cell receptor beta chains from one sample, sequenced in a study of cytotoxic CD8 clonotypes in ibrutinib-treated CLL. Sequencing was performed with immunoSEQ multiplex PCR; in TCRdb, only in-frame clones are kept and a portion is missing. The sample contains approximately 140,000 clones, approximately 90% of which appear only once. The sample here was PBMCs, taken after 12 months of ibrutinib treatment. The receptors shown here come from a human donor with chronic lymphocytic leukemia. The CDR3 runs from the conserved cysteine through the conserved F or W. D genes are given only for firm matches. Rows give clone size only sometimes, using once, few, many, or a class for an expanded clone.

clone_size: .; j_call: TRBJ1-2; d_call: TRBD1; v_call: TRBV7-9; cdr3_aa: CASSLALGSGGVRIAGYTF; cdr3_nt: TGTGCCAGCAGCTTAGCGCTTGGCTCAGGGGGCGTTAGGATCGCCGGCTACACCTTC
clone_size: .; j_call: TRBJ2-2; d_call: TRBD2; v_call: TRBV2; cdr3_aa: CAGTGLAGGPGTGELFF; cdr3_nt: TGTGCCGGAACGGGACTAGCGGGAGGGCCGGGCACCGGGGAGCTGTTTTTT
clone_size: .; j_call: TRBJ1-4; d_call: .; v_call: TRBV30; cdr3_aa: CAWSATGTDEKLFF; cdr3_nt: TGTGCCTGGAGTGCGACCGGGACGGACGAAAAACTGTTTTTT
clone_size: once; j_call: TRBJ2-7; d_call: .; v_call: TRBV28; cdr3_aa: CASSRESYEQYF; cdr3_nt: TGTGCCAGCAGCAGAGAATCCTACGAGCAGTACTTC
clone_size: .; j_call: TRBJ2-1; d_call: TRBD2; v_call: TRBV2; cdr3_aa: CASSEALGLAGGSYNEQFF; cdr3_nt: TGTGCCAGCAGTGAAGCGCTTGGACTAGCGGGGGGCTCCTACAATGAGCAGTTCTTC
clone_size: .; j_call: TRBJ2-7; d_call: .; v_call: TRBV2; cdr3_aa: CASSGQRNEQYF; cdr3_nt: TGTGCCAGCAGTGGACAGCGTAACGAGCAGTACTTC
clone_size: once; j_call: TRBJ2-2; d_call: .; v_call: TRBV28; cdr3_aa: CASSSANTGELFF; cdr3_nt: TGTGCCAGCAGTTCCGCGAACACCGGGGAGCTGTTTTTT
clone_size: .; j_call: TRBJ2-7; d_call: TRBD1; v_call: TRBV27; cdr3_aa: CASSAPDRGMYEQYF; cdr3_nt: TGTGCCAGCAGCGCCCCGGACAGGGGAATGTACGAGCAGTACTTC
clone_size: .; j_call: TRBJ2-7; d_call: .; v_call: TRBV2; cdr3_aa: CASSPEFWDHSYEQYF; cdr3_nt: TGTGCCAGCAGCCCGGAATTCTGGGATCACTCCTACGAGCAGTACTTC
clone_size: .; j_call: TRBJ2-1; d_call: TRBD1; v_call: TRBV7-3; cdr3_aa: CATSQGTYNEQFF; cdr3_nt: TGTGCCACCTCACAGGGGACCTACAATGAGCAGTTCTTC
clone_size: .; j_call: TRBJ2-7; d_call: TRBD1; v_call: TRBV7-3; cdr3_aa: CASSSGTGLHEQYF; cdr3_nt: TGTGCCAGCAGCTCCGGGACAGGGCTCCACGAGCAGTACTTC
clone_size: .; j_call: TRBJ2-7; d_call: .; v_call: TRBV2; cdr3_aa: CASSEASQLAYEQYF; cdr3_nt: TGTGCCAGCAGTGAAGCGTCACAGCTTGCCTACGAGCAGTACTTC
clone_size: .; j_call: TRBJ2-7; d_call: .; v_call: TRBV28; cdr3_aa: CASSLRSYEQYF; cdr3_nt: TGTGCCAGCAGTTTACGATCCTACGAGCAGTACTTC